This TCR beta chain was identified during a study of T cell responses to AZD1222 COVID-19 vaccine. Overall study context: Pooled together were second doses at about 4 or about 12 weeks.

Data came from immunoSEQ multiplex PCR; TCRdb stores just in-frame clones and leaves some out. The sample includes 100,000 to 150,000 clones, about 89% of them seen just once. The TCR comes from an adult in good health. Sequences were derived from peripheral blood, sampled on day 0 of AZD1222 vaccination.

The CDR3 nucleotides read TGTGCCAGCAGCTTGTGGGGACAGGGTGCCAGTCAGCCCCAGCATTTT. Translation gives CASSLWGQGASQPQHF. The V call is TRBV5-6, the J call TRBJ1-5; 9 positions match TRBD1. Germline-derived CDR1 and CDR2 are SGHDT and YYEEEE. With V trimmed by 1 base and J by 6 bases, 8 bases remained unmatched. The CDR3 sequence is 16 residues long. The whole variable domain, remainder taken from reference TRBV5-6 and TRBJ1-5, is DAGVTQSPTHLIKTRGQQVTLRCSPKSGHDTVSWYQQALGQGPQFIFQYYEEEERQRGNFPDRFSGHQFPNYSSELNVNALLLGDSALYLCASSLWGQGASQPQHFGDGTRLSIL.